The T cell receptor beta chain under discussion was sequenced for a study of cytomegalovirus exposure and HLA in healthy donors. Primers: 60 Vbeta forward and 13 Jbeta reverse. TCRdb's copy holds only in-frame clones and misses some; the assay was immunoSEQ multiplex PCR. This table holds about 80,000 clones, approximately 61% found once. With 3 bases clipped from V and 2 bases from J, the junction kept 4 bases outside the gene matches. The CDR3 contains 15 residues. Per the germline V gene, CDR1 is SGDLS and CDR2 is YYNGEE. J is TRBJ2-3 and V is TRBV9, with TRBD1 matching over 9 bases. The source is a woman aged 45-65 years in good health and CMV-seropositive. Sequenced input: PBMCs. In DNA, the CDR3 is TGTGCCAGCAGCGCGACAGGGGGTAACACAGATACGCAGTATTTT. It codes for CASSATGGNTDTQYF.